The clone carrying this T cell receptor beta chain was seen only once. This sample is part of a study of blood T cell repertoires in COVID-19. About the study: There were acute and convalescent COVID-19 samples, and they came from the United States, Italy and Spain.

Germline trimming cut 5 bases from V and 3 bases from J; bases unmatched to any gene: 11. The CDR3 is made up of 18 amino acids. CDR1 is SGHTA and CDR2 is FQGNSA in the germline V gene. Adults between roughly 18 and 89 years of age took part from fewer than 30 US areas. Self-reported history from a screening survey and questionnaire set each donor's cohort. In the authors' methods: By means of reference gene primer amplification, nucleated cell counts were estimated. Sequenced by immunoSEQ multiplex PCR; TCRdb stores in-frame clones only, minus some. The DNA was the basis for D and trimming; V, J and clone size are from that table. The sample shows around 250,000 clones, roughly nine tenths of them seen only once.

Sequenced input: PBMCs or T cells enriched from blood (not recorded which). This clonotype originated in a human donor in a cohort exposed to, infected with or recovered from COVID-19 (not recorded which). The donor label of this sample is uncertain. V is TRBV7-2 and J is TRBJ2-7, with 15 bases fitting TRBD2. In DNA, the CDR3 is TGTGCCAGCAGCCGTAAGCCGGGACTAGCGGGGGGCTTCTACGAGCAGTACTTC. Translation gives CASSRKPGLAGGFYEQYF.